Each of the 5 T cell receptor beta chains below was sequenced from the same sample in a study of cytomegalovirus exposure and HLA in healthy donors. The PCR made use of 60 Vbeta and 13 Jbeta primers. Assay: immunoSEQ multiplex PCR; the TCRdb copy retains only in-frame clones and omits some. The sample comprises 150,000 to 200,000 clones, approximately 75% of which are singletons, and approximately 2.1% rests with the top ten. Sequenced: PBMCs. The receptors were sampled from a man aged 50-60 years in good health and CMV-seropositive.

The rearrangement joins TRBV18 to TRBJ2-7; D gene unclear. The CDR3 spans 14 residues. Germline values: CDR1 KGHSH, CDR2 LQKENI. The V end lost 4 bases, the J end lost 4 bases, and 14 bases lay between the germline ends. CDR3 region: CASSLQSTGYEQYF. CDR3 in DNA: TGTGCCAGCTCACTCCAGTCGACTGGTTACGAGCAGTACTTC.

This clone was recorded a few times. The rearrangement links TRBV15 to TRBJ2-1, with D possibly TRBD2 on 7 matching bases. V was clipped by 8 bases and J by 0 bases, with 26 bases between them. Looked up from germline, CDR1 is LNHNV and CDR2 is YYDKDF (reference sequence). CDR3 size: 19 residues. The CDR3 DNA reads TGTGCCACCCTCGGAAGGGGGGGGTCCCGTCTGGGCTCCTACAATGAGCAGTTCTTC. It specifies CATLGRGGSRLGSYNEQFF.

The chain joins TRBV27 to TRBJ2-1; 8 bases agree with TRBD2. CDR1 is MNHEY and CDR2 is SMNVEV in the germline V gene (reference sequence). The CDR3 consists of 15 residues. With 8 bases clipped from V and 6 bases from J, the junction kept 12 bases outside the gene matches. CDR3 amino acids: CASAPARGGSNEQFF. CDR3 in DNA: TGTGCCAGCGCCCCTGCCCGGGGGGGTAGCAATGAGCAGTTCTTC.

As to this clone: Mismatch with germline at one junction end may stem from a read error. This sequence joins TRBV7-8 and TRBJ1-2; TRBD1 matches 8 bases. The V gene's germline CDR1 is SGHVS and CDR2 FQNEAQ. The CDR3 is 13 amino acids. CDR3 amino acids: CASSRGESDRALF. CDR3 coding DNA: TGTGCCAGCAGCCGAGGGGAGTCGGACAGGGCTCTATTC.

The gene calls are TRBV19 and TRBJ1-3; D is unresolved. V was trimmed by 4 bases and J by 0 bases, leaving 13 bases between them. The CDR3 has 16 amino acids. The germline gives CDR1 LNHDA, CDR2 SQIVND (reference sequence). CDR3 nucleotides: TGTGCCAGTAGTACGACATCTTCGAGCTCTGGAAACACCATATATTTT. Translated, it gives CASSTTSSSSGNTIYF.